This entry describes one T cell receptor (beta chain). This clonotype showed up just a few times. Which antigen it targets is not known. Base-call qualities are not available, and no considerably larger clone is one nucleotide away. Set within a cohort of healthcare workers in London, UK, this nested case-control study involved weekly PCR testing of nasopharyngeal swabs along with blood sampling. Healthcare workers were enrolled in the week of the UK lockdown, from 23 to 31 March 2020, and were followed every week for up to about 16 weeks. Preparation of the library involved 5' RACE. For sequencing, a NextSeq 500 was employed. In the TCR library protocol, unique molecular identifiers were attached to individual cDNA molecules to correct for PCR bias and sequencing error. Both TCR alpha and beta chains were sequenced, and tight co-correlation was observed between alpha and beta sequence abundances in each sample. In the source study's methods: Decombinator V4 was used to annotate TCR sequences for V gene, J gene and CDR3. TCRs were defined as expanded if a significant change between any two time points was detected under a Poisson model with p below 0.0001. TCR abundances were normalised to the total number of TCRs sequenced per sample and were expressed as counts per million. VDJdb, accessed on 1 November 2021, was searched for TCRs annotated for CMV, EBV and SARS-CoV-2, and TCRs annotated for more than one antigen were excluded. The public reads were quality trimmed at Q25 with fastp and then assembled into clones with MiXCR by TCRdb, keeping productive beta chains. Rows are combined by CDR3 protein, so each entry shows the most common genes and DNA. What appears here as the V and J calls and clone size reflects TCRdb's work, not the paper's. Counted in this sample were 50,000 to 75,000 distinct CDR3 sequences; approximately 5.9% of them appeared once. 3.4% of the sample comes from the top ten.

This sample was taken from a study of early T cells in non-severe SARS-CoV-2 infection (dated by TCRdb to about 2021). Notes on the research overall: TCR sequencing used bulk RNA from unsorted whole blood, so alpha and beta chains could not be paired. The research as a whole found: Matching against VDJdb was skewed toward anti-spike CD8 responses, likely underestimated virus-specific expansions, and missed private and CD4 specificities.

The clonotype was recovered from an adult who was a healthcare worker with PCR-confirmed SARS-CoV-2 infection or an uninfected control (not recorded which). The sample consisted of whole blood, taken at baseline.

The DNA sequence follows: TGCAGTGCTAGAGATGTAGATCCGAGCTCCTACAATGAGCAGTTCTTC. It is translated as CSARDVDPSSYNEQFF. Here the chain combines TRBV20-1 and TRBJ2-1; the D gene assignment is ambiguous. The germline V gene encodes CDR1 DFQATT and CDR2 SNEGSKA (reference sequence). V loses 0 bases, J loses 0 bases, and the germline ends lie 12 bases apart. From its cysteine to its phenylalanine, the CDR3 spans 16 amino acids. Just CDR3 DNA is preserved here, 48 bases in frame from base 1.